Listed below are T cell receptor beta chains from one sample, sequenced in a study of vaccination effects on CD4 cells after COVID-19. Antigens of these TCRs are unknown. TCRdb's copy holds only in-frame clones and misses some; the assay was immunoSEQ multiplex PCR. The sample includes approximately 78,000 clones, 70% to 90% seen only once; the top ten take 0.95% to 1.5%. The material sequenced was CD4+ T cells from PBMCs cultured with HCoV-229E spike peptides, taken after COVID-19 vaccination. The receptors come from a human donor who received a COVID-19 vaccine. The CDR3 runs from the conserved cysteine through the conserved F or W. D genes are given only for firm matches. The size field is filled for only some rows; it gives once, few, many or a size class.

>TRBD2|TRBJ2-3|TRBV5-1|NA
CASSFFAGGPGDTQYF
TGCGCCAGCAGCTTTTTCGCGGGGGGGCCTGGAGATACGCAGTATTTT
>NA|TRBJ1-2|TRBV2|NA
CASSYMTSDYGYTF
TGTGCCAGCAGTTACATGACGAGTGACTATGGCTACACCTTC
>NA|TRBJ2-3|TRBV5-6|once
CASSLRRLGTDTQYF
TGTGCCAGCAGCTTGAGGCGGCTTGGCACAGATACGCAGTATTTT
>NA|TRBJ2-2|TRBV24-1|NA
CATSDRQNTGELFF
TGTGCCACCAGTGACCGACAGAACACCGGGGAGCTGTTTTTT
>NA|TRBJ1-1|TRBV11-3|NA
CASSNSGGAGTEAFF
TGTGCCAGCAGCAATAGTGGTGGGGCGGGCACTGAAGCTTTCTTT
>NA|TRBJ1-6|TRBV2|NA
CASSEIPAGNNSPLHF
TGTGCCAGCAGTGAAATCCCGGCGGGTAATAATTCACCCCTCCACTTT
>NA|TRBJ1-5|TRBV19|NA
CASSNRRGNSNQPQHF
TGTGCCAGTAGTAACCGTAGGGGGAATAGCAATCAGCCCCAGCATTTT
>TRBD1|TRBJ2-2|TRBV6-5|NA
CASRTDRGNTGELFF
TGTGCCAGCAGAACAGACAGGGGGAACACCGGGGAGCTGTTTTTT
>NA|TRBJ2-5|TRBV7-3|NA
CASSLNQPGQETQYF
TGTGCCAGCAGCTTAAATCAGCCGGGGCAAGAGACCCAGTACTTC
>NA|TRBJ2-2|TRBV25-1|NA
CASSEYAFLTGEPGELFF
TGTGCCAGCAGTGAATATGCCTTCCTGACAGGTGAGCCCGGGGAGCTGTTTTTT
>TRBD1|TRBJ2-3|TRBV28|NA
CASSPRQGITDTQYF
TGTGCCAGCAGTCCCCGACAGGGCATCACAGATACGCAGTATTTT
>NA|TRBJ1-2|TRBV7-2|NA
CASSLIGFDGYTF
TGTGCCAGCAGCTTAATAGGATTCGATGGCTACACCTTC
>NA|TRBJ1-5|TRBV5-1|NA
CASPLGGRAQPQHF
TGCGCCAGCCCTTTAGGGGGGAGGGCTCAGCCCCAGCATTTT
>NA|TRBJ2-1|TRBV3-1/TRBV3-2|NA
CVSSQDRGRYNEQFF
TGTGTCAGCAGCCAAGATCGCGGCAGGTACAATGAGCAGTTCTTC
>NA|TRBJ2-5|TRBV7-9|NA
CASSPSGAGETQYF
TGTGCCAGCTCTCCCTCCGGGGCGGGGGAGACCCAGTACTTC
>NA|TRBJ1-5|TRBV5-5|NA
CASSKQGPKSNQPQHF
TGTGCCAGCAGCAAACAAGGGCCAAAATCCAATCAGCCCCAGCATTTT
>NA|TRBJ2-5|TRBV2|NA
CASSPRGLQETQYF
TGTGCCAGCAGTCCCCGGGGTCTCCAAGAGACCCAGTACTTC
>NA|TRBJ2-3|TRBV7-9|NA
CASSLRQTHTDTQYF
TGTGCCAGCAGCTTAAGGCAGACCCACACAGATACGCAGTATTTT
>TRBD2|TRBJ2-3|TRBV11-3|NA
CASSPGTSGDADTQYF
TGTGCCAGCAGCCCCGGGACTAGCGGGGATGCGGATACGCAGTATTTT
>TRBD2|TRBJ2-1|TRBV28|NA
CASSSSQRGRNEQFF
TGTGCCAGCAGTTCCAGCCAGCGGGGACGCAATGAGCAGTTCTTC
>NA|TRBJ2-3|TRBV7-3|NA
CASSLRTGADTQYF
TGTGCCAGCAGCTTACGAACGGGGGCAGATACGCAGTATTTT
>NA|TRBJ2-1|TRBV5-1|NA
CASSLTEVATYNEQFF
TGCGCCAGCAGCTTGACCGAGGTCGCTACCTACAATGAGCAGTTCTTC
>TRBD1|TRBJ1-1|TRBV6-5|NA
CASSFSRGGTEAFF
TGTGCCAGCAGTTTCTCCAGGGGGGGAACTGAAGCTTTCTTT
>NA|TRBJ2-2|TRBV2|NA
CASKARDTGELFF
TGTGCCAGCAAGGCCAGAGACACCGGGGAGCTGTTTTTT
>NA|TRBJ2-2|TRBV7-2|NA
CASSLTGELFF
TGTGCCAGCAGCCTAACCGGGGAGCTGTTTTTT
>NA|TRBJ1-5|TRBV6-4|NA
CASATRPPQHF
TGTGCCAGCGCCACCCGACCGCCCCAGCATTTT
>TRBD1|TRBJ1-2|TRBV3-1/TRBV3-2|NA
CASSQDPGQLNYGYTF
TGTGCCAGCAGCCAAGATCCGGGACAGCTTAACTATGGCTACACCTTC
>TRBD2|TRBJ2-5|TRBV2|NA
CASRWTSETRETQYF
TGTGCCAGCAGGTGGACTAGCGAAACGAGAGAGACCCAGTACTTC
>NA|TRBJ2-1|TRBV19|NA
CASSIPGAGDNEQFF
TGTGCCAGTAGCATCCCCGGGGCCGGGGACAATGAGCAGTTCTTC
>TRBD1|TRBJ2-5|TRBV4-1|NA
CASSRTDRPQETQYF
TGCGCCAGCAGCCGGACGGACAGGCCTCAAGAGACCCAGTACTTC
>NA|TRBJ2-2|TRBV28|NA
CASSSTGRRTGELFF
TGTGCCAGCAGTTCCACGGGGAGACGCACCGGGGAGCTGTTTTTT
>NA|TRBJ2-2|TRBV19|NA
CASSIWAGELFF
TGTGCCAGTAGTATTTGGGCCGGGGAGCTGTTTTTT
>NA|TRBJ2-3|TRBV3-1/TRBV3-2|NA
CASSSSADTQYF
TGTGCCAGCAGCTCTAGTGCAGATACGCAGTATTTT
>NA|TRBJ2-6|TRBV5-1|NA
CASGPVGGPGSAGANVLTF
TGCGCCAGCGGCCCTGTTGGGGGCCCCGGATCGGCTGGGGCCAACGTCCTGACTTTC
>TRBD1|TRBJ1-2|TRBV7-2|NA
CASSEDRMDYGYTF
TGTGCCAGCAGCGAGGACAGGATGGACTATGGCTACACCTTC
>NA|TRBJ2-2|TRBV24-1|NA
CATSDLRDTLNGGELFF
TGTGCCACCAGTGACCTCCGGGACACCCTCAACGGCGGGGAGCTGTTTTTT
>TRBD2|TRBJ2-1|TRBV7-2|NA
CASSSLAGGFNEQFF
TGTGCCAGCAGCTCCCTAGCGGGGGGGTTCAATGAGCAGTTCTTC
>NA|TRBJ1-5|TRBV5-6|few
CASSVGHLYSNQPQHF
TGTGCCAGCAGCGTGGGACATCTCTATAGCAATCAGCCCCAGCATTTT